The 18 T cell receptor beta chains in this list originate from one sample, sequenced in a study of cytomegalovirus exposure and HLA in healthy donors. It was with 60 Vbeta and 13 Jbeta primers that the PCR ran. TCRdb's copy holds only in-frame clones and misses some; the assay was immunoSEQ multiplex PCR. The sample lists a few hundred thousand clones, around 75% occurring once. Sequenced input: PBMCs. These receptors originate from a woman in her 30s in good health and CMV-seronegative.

This chain links TRBV4-1 with TRBJ2-2; D is ambiguous. V was cut by 0 bases and J by 5 bases, with 7 bases left in between. This CDR3 contains 14 residues. Germline lookup yields CDR1 MGHRA and CDR2 YSYEKL. The CDR3 region has the DNA TGCGCCAGCAGCCAAGATTCGGGTACCGGGGAGCTGTTTTTT. This translates into CASSQDSGTGELFF.

The CDR3 loop reads CASRLRESGANVLTF. The CDR3, as DNA: TGTGCCAGCAGGCTCAGGGAATCTGGGGCCAACGTCCTGACTTTC. V usage is TRBV11-3 and J usage is TRBJ2-6, with D perhaps TRBD1 (5 bases). Germline V gene lookup returns CDR1 SGHNT and CDR2 YENEEA. V shed 6 bases and J shed 1 base, with 10 bases lying between them. The CDR3 runs to 15 residues.

The CDR3 region is CATSRDSIGTSGYTF. DNA for the CDR3: TGTGCCACCAGCAGGGACTCAATCGGGACATCTGGCTACACCTTC. This chain joins TRBV15 and TRBJ1-2; D possibly corresponds to TRBD1 (6 bases). Germline V lookup: CDR1 LNHNV, CDR2 YYDKDF (reference sequence). The CDR3 consists of 15 residues. V was cut by 3 bases and J by 7 bases, with 18 bases left in between.

The chain is built from TRBV10-3 and TRBJ2-3; TRBD2 matches at 9 bases. The CDR3 is made up of 22 amino acids. V was clipped by 8 bases and J by 0 bases; unmatched bases: 27. Germline V gives CDR1 ENHRY, CDR2 SYGVKD. In DNA, the CDR3 is TGTGCCATCCCGGACAGGCACGGGTCTCTAGCGGGGCCTCGGCCTAGCACAGATACGCAGTATTTT. Its protein is CAIPDRHGSLAGPRPSTDTQYF.

The chain links TRBV13 to TRBJ1-2; D not certain. This CDR3 is built from 15 residues. Deletions cut 4 bases from V and 0 bases from J, with 12 bases between. Germline loops: CDR1 PRHDT, CDR2 FYEKMQ (reference sequence). The CDR3 DNA reads TGTGCCAGCAGCTCCCGTCAGCGAGCTAACTATGGCTACACCTTC. Translating gives CASSSRQRANYGYTF.

The J gene is TRBJ2-3, the V gene TRBV6-5; D remains ambiguous. The CDR3 totals 12 residues. Germline values: CDR1 MNHEY, CDR2 SVGAGI. V lost 3 bases and J lost 6, with 7 bases in between. The CDR3 region has the DNA TGTGCCAGCAGTTATAACTGGGATACGCAGTATTTT. Protein sequence: CASSYNWDTQYF.

This clone was detected a few times. V and J are TRBV30 and TRBJ2-1; no firm D call. V gave up 0 bases and J gave up 8 bases, with 14 bases separating them. Germline CDR1 reads GTSNPN; CDR2 reads SVGIG (reference sequence). The CDR3 sequence is 14 residues long. This CDR3 is CAWSVSETLDEQFF. In nucleotides, the CDR3 is TGTGCCTGGAGTGTATCAGAGACTTTAGATGAGCAGTTCTTC. Drawing the rest from reference TRBV30 and TRBJ2-1, the complete variable domain is SQTIHQWPATLVQPVGSPLSLECTVEGTSNPNLYWYRQAAGRGLQLLFYSVGIGQISSEVPQNLSASRPQDRQFILSSKKLLLSDSGFYLCAWSVSETLDEQFFGPGTRLTVL.

The chain's CDR3 is CASSVGPGKSYGYTF. CDR3 DNA: TGTGCCAGCAGCGTAGGTCCGGGAAAGAGCTATGGCTACACCTTC. The gene calls are TRBV9 and TRBJ1-2, with D uncertain. Germline loops: CDR1 SGDLS, CDR2 YYNGEE. This CDR3 spans 15 amino acids. Trimming took off 0 bases at V and 4 bases at J, with 13 bases between the two ends.

The rearrangement uses TRBV7-2 and TRBJ2-7, with TRBD1 identical over 10 bases. In germline, CDR1 is SGHTA, CDR2 FQGNSA. There are 19 residues in the CDR3. Trimming removed 2 bases from V and 0 bases from J; junction bases left unmatched: 13. DNA of the CDR3: TGTGCCAGCAGCTTACCCCGGGACAGGGGCCTCTTTCTCTCCTACGAGCAGTACTTC. Protein product: CASSLPRDRGLFLSYEQYF.

CDR3 DNA: TGTGCCAGCAGCGGGGGCGGGGGCACTGAAGCTTTCTTT. Its translation is CASSGGGGTEAFF. The chain couples TRBV5-4 to TRBJ1-1, with a possible D match to TRBD1 (6 bases). CDR1 and CDR2 from the germline V gene are SGHNT and YYREEE (reference sequence). The CDR3 is 13 residues long. V gave up 4 bases and J gave up 4 bases, with 11 bases separating them. Supplemented by reference TRBV5-4 and TRBJ1-1, the full variable domain reads ETGVTQSPTHLIKTRGQQVTLRCSSQSGHNTVSWYQQALGQGPQFIFQYYREEENGRGNFPPRFSGLQFPNYSSELNVNALELDDSALYLCASSGGGGTEAFFGQGTRLTVV.

The J gene is TRBJ2-7, the V gene TRBV5-4; D is undetermined. Germline CDR1 is SGHNT and CDR2 is YYREEE (reference sequence). This CDR3 is 16 amino acids long. V gave up 0 bases and J gave up 6 bases, with 19 bases separating them. The CDR3 DNA sequence: TGTGCCAGCAGCTTGGCGGCGGTTACCACCCCACGCGAGCAGTACTTC. Translating gives CASSLAAVTTPREQYF.

The rearrangement joins TRBV5-1 to TRBJ1-1, with TRBD1 identical over 11 bases. CDR1 is SGHRS, CDR2 YFSETQ, per germline. The CDR3 has 17 amino acids. J was trimmed by 2 bases and V by 2 bases; bases with no gene match: 8. The CDR3 bases are TGCGCCAGCAGCTTCGAGGGGACAGGGGGAAGTAACACTGAAGCTTTCTTT. Amino acids: CASSFEGTGGSNTEAFF. Together with reference TRBV5-1 and TRBJ1-1, the CDR3 gives the full variable domain: KAGVTQTPRYLIKTRGQQVTLSCSPISGHRSVSWYQQTPGQGLQFLFEYFSETQRNKGNFPGRFSGRQFSNSRSEMNVSTLELGDSALYLCASSFEGTGGSNTEAFFGQGTRLTVV.

This clone came up a few times. The V gene is TRBV5-1, the J gene TRBJ2-7; no reliable D call. The germline V and J ends were trimmed by 4 bases and 6 bases, with 11 bases remaining between them. CDR1 is SGHRS, CDR2 YFSETQ, per germline. The CDR3 extends over 12 amino acids. CDR3 protein: CASSVVYGEQYF. For the CDR3, the DNA is TGCGCCAGCAGCGTTGTCTATGGCGAGCAGTACTTC.

V and J are TRBV14 and TRBJ2-5; D is perhaps TRBD1 (6 bases). Trimming removed 5 bases from V and 2 bases from J, with 18 bases in between. This CDR3 has 16 amino acids. Germline assignment: CDR1 SGHDN and CDR2 FVKESK. In nucleotides, the CDR3 is TGTGCCAGCAGCACCGCCTTTACAGGGATTCAAGAGACCCAGTACTTC. It yields the protein CASSTAFTGIQETQYF. Drawing the rest from reference TRBV14 and TRBJ2-5, the complete variable domain is EAGVTQFPSHSVIEKGQTVTLRCDPISGHDNLYWYRRVMGKEIKFLLHFVKESKQDESGMPNNRFLAERTGGTYSTLKVQPAELEDSGVYFCASSTAFTGIQETQYFGPGTRLLVL.

V and J are TRBV5-6 and TRBJ2-1; TRBD1 might be the D (6 bases). CDR1 is SGHDT, CDR2 YYEEEE, per germline. The CDR3 has 14 amino acids. V lost 3 bases, J lost 1 base, and 8 bases lay in between. The CDR3 here is CASSWTASYNEQFF. The CDR3 nucleotides are TGTGCCAGCAGCTGGACAGCGTCCTACAATGAGCAGTTCTTC.

This clone showed up just a few times. This chain uses TRBV5-6 with TRBJ1-1; D gene uncertain. The CDR3 runs 13 residues. Trimming removed 2 bases from V and 0 bases from J, with 5 bases in between. The germline gives CDR1 SGHDT, CDR2 YYEEEE. The CDR3 here is CASSLTVNTEAFF. CDR3 nucleotides: TGTGCCAGCAGCTTAACGGTGAACACTGAAGCTTTCTTT. Looking up the rest from reference TRBV5-6 and TRBJ1-1 gives the full variable domain: DAGVTQSPTHLIKTRGQQVTLRCSPKSGHDTVSWYQQALGQGPQFIFQYYEEEERQRGNFPDRFSGHQFPNYSSELNVNALLLGDSALYLCASSLTVNTEAFFGQGTRLTVV.

The rearrangement joins TRBV7-2 to TRBJ2-5, with D possibly matching TRBD1 (6 bases). The better agreement between TRBJ2-7 and the DNA end casts doubt on the J call. CDR3 size: 14 residues. Germline-derived CDR1 and CDR2 are SGHTA and FQGNSA. The chain's CDR3 is CASRQGGPSYEQYF. CDR3 nucleotide sequence: TGTGCCAGCAGGCAAGGGGGTCCCTCCTACGAGCAGTACTTC.

As concerns this clone: One junction end does not reproduce the germline sequence, and a read error may be involved. The chain carries TRBV10-3 and TRBJ1-3; D is ambiguous. Germline V CDR1 and CDR2: ENHRY, SYGVKD. The CDR3 runs to 15 residues. The CDR3, as DNA: TGTGCCAGCAGTTACTCGAGGAGCTCTGGAAACACCATATATTTT. Its protein is CASSYSRSSGNTIYF.